A single T cell receptor beta chain is shown here with its context. This sample was included in a study of cytomegalovirus exposure and HLA in healthy donors. This PCR relied on a set of 60 Vbeta primers and 13 Jbeta primers. TCRdb's table, derived via immunoSEQ multiplex PCR, lists solely in-frame clones and lacks some. This sample has about 160,000 clones; roughly 80% occur once, and the top ten carry roughly 13%. The CDR3 is 13 amino acids. Trimming pared 3 bases from V and 7 bases from J, leaving 10 bases between. Germline lookup yields CDR1 LNHDA and CDR2 SQIVND (reference sequence). V is TRBV19 and J is TRBJ2-1; possibly TRBD2 for D (5 bases). This sequence was found in a woman aged 50 to 65 in good health and CMV-seronegative. The sample consisted of PBMCs. The CDR3 loop is CASSIEGRNEQFF. CDR3 coding DNA: TGTGCCAGTAGTATCGAGGGTAGGAATGAGCAGTTCTTC.